This T cell receptor beta chain was obtained from a study of blood T cell repertoires in COVID-19. Across the whole study: Samples came from the United States, Italy and Spain, spanning acute and convalescent COVID-19. In each case, the material was cDNA or gDNA derived from T cells, B-cell-depleted T cells, or PBMCs.

As originally analysed: By means of reference gene primer amplification, nucleated cell counts were estimated. Clones were sequenced by immunoSEQ multiplex PCR, and TCRdb holds only the in-frame ones, with some missing. D and trimming come from the DNA, and the V and J calls and clone size come from that table. The sample contains some 140,000 clones, about 86% of which appear only once. V was pared by 2 bases and J by 7 bases, with 14 bases between. CDR1 is SNHLY, CDR2 FYNNEI, per germline. The CDR3 covers 15 residues. Source material: peripheral blood. The J gene is TRBJ1-4, the V gene TRBV2; D may be TRBD1 (5 bases). The sequence derives from a woman of 80 years or more with acute or convalescent COVID-19. The CDR3 sequence is CASSESHRGGEKLFF. The CDR3 DNA sequence: TGTGCCAGCAGTGAATCTCATCGGGGGGGTGAAAAACTGTTTTTT.